A single sample is the source of the 28 T cell receptor beta chains below, sequenced in a study of breast tumors, draining lymph nodes, adjacent tissues. Samples came from axillary lymph nodes draining the breast cancer. TCRdb independently ran MiXCR on the multiplex PCR reads; one entry per CDR3 protein. The table has over 130,000 distinct CDR3 sequences, 30% to 35% seen once. The source material was axillary lymph node tissue. The origin of the receptors is a female donor with breast cancer. Some clones in this sample may be carry-over from other donors' samples.

This clonotype was picked up a small number of times. The V and J genes are TRBV10-3 and TRBJ1-1; D is unclear. Germline V lookup: CDR1 ENHRY, CDR2 SYGVKD. The CDR3 loop spans 14 amino acids. The ends were cut back, 4 bases at V and 6 bases at J, with 15 bases in the middle. DNA for the CDR3: TGTGCCATCAGTGGCAGAGAGAGTAGTGCTGAAGCTTTCTTT. Its protein product is CAISGRESSAEAFF.

There are many counts of this clonotype. V gene TRBV7-6 combines with J gene TRBJ2-3; D is unclear. This CDR3 region has 13 residues. Germline V gives CDR1 SGHVS, CDR2 FNYEAQ. The germline V and J ends were trimmed by 3 bases and 2 bases, with 6 bases remaining between them. The CDR3 is CASSFGNTDTQYF. DNA of the CDR3: TGTGCCAGCAGCTTTGGCAACACAGATACGCAGTATTTT.

This clonotype was found many times. The V gene is TRBV5-4, the J gene TRBJ2-5, with TRBD2 matching over 8 bases. V shed 5 bases and J 1 base; nucleotides not matched to a gene: 10. Germline V lookup: CDR1 SGHNT, CDR2 YYREEE (reference sequence). CDR3 length equals 16 residues. Here the CDR3 DNA reads TGTGCCAGCAGTCCGTCGGGGGGGAGGGCCCAAGAGACCCAGTACTTC. It yields the protein CASSPSGGRAQETQYF.

The chain employs TRBV5-1 and TRBJ1-1; D not resolved. In germline, CDR1 is SGHRS, CDR2 YFSETQ. The CDR3 loop spans 16 amino acids. The V end was cut by 2 bases, the J end by 0 bases, with 14 bases between. CDR3 nucleotides: TGCGCCAGCAGCTTCAGAGGGTCGGGGATGAACACTGAAGCTTTCTTT. Its translation is CASSFRGSGMNTEAFF.

This clonotype showed up many times. The rearrangement links TRBV28 to TRBJ2-5; TRBD1 matches at 8 bases. J lost 1 base, V lost 1 base, and 2 bases had no gene match. The CDR3 runs to 15 residues. The germline gives CDR1 MDHEN, CDR2 SYDVKM. This CDR3 is CASSLYGQGQETQYF. The DNA for the CDR3 is TGTGCCAGCAGTTTATATGGACAGGGCCAAGAGACCCAGTACTTC.

The chain joins TRBV2 to TRBJ1-1; D perhaps matches TRBD1 (6 bases). Germline values: CDR1 SNHLY, CDR2 FYNNEI. The V end lost 10 bases, the J end lost 1 base, and 13 bases lay between the germline ends. The CDR3 loop spans 13 amino acids. CDR3 loop: CATQFRGNTEAFF. The CDR3 nucleotides are TGTGCCACCCAATTCAGGGGGAACACTGAAGCTTTCTTT.

This clonotype was counted many times. The chain links TRBV28 to TRBJ2-3, with TRBD2 as a possible D gene (6 bases). Germline CDR1 and CDR2: MDHEN and SYDVKM. The CDR3 is 15 amino acids. Trimming removed 2 bases from V and 2 bases from J, with 11 bases in between. The DNA of the CDR3 is TGTGCCAGCAGTTTAGGGCGGGGATTCACAGATACGCAGTATTTT. Amino acid sequence: CASSLGRGFTDTQYF.

This chain connects TRBV20-1 to TRBJ2-5; a weak D match, TRBD2 (7 bases). The ends were cut back, 0 bases at V and 5 bases at J, with 16 bases in the middle. CDR3 length: 15 amino acids. CDR1 is DFQATT, CDR2 SNEGSKA, per germline (reference sequence). This CDR3 reads CSARDAAGAGETQYF. CDR3 nucleotide sequence: TGCAGTGCTAGAGATGCGGCGGGGGCTGGTGAGACCCAGTACTTC.

This clonotype was seen at least ten times. Here the CDR3 reads CASSYSPSPISGNTIYF. The CDR3, as DNA: TGTGCCAGCAGTTACTCGCCCAGTCCCATCTCTGGAAACACCATATATTTT. The chain combines TRBV6-2 or TRBV6-3 with TRBJ1-3; D is ambiguous. Germline lookup yields CDR1 MNHEY and CDR2 SVGEGT. CDR3 size: 17 residues. V gave up 0 bases and J gave up 0 bases, with 12 bases separating them.

J is TRBJ1-5 and V is TRBV20-1; TRBD1 matches at 9 bases. J was trimmed by 6 bases and V by 3 bases; bases with no gene match: 6. This CDR3 spans 14 amino acids. Germline-derived CDR1 and CDR2 are DFQATT and SNEGSKA (reference sequence). CDR3 sequence: CSASRDREGQPQHF. The DNA for the CDR3 is TGCAGTGCTAGCCGGGACAGGGAAGGTCAGCCCCAGCATTTT.

Many counts were recorded for this clonotype. The CDR3 region has the DNA TGTGCCAGCAGCTTCTTATCCGGGACAGGAACAAATGAGCAGTTCTTC. Residues: CASSFLSGTGTNEQFF. The chain has TRBV7-9 and TRBJ2-1; 8 positions agree with TRBD1. The V and J ends lost 3 bases and 7 bases, in that order; junction bases with no gene match: 11. Germline loops: CDR1 SEHNR, CDR2 FQNEAQ (reference sequence). This CDR3 comprises 16 residues.

Comments on this clonotype: This may stem from a read error, because a much larger clone lies one nucleotide away. This CDR3 is CASSIIAGASYEQYF. DNA of the CDR3: TGTGCCAGCAGCATCATAGCGGGGGCATCCTACGAGCAGTACTTC. V gene TRBV11-2 combines with J gene TRBJ2-7, with 9 positions matching TRBD2. Germline V gene data show CDR1 as SGHAT and CDR2 as FQNNGV. Trimming took 5 bases from V and 1 from J; bases not matched to a gene: 6. The CDR3 totals 15 residues.

This clonotype was picked up many times. Possible read error: a much larger clone is one base away. The V and J genes are TRBV20-1 and TRBJ2-7; no clear D gene. The CDR3 spans 15 residues. Between the trimmed V and J ends, which lost 3 bases and 4 bases, there was a span of 19 bases. Per the germline V gene, CDR1 is DFQATT and CDR2 is SNEGSKA (reference sequence). This chain's CDR3 is CSASLLSSRAYEQYV. The CDR3 region has the DNA TGCAGTGCTAGCCTTCTTTCGTCTAGGGCTTACGAGCAGTACGTC.

This clonotype occurred many times. V is TRBV7-2 and J is TRBJ2-5; no clear D gene. Trimming took 2 bases from V and 2 from J, leaving 9 bases between them. The CDR3 consists of 14 residues. Germline V gene sequence: CDR1 SGHTA, CDR2 FQGNSA. CDR3 DNA: TGTGCCAGCAGCTTACGGCCAGGACAAGAGACCCAGTACTTC. This sequence encodes CASSLRPGQETQYF.

In its sample, this clonotype was seen many times. V is TRBV9 and J is TRBJ2-3; possibly TRBD1 for D (5 bases). Germline lookup yields CDR1 SGDLS and CDR2 YYNGEE. Trimming stripped 0 bases from V and 1 base from J, with 9 bases between. The CDR3 spans 15 residues. In DNA form, the CDR3 reads TGTGCCAGCAGCGTAGCCCCACAGGGCACAGATACGCAGTATTTT. Translated: CASSVAPQGTDTQYF. The full variable domain, completed using reference TRBV9 and TRBJ2-3, is DSGVTQTPKHLITATGQRVTLRCSPRSGDLSVYWYQQSLDQGLQFLIQYYNGEERAKGNILERFSAQQFPDLHSELNLSSLELGDSALYFCASSVAPQGTDTQYFGPGTRLTVL.

For this clonotype: A much larger clone differs by one base, so this may be a read error. This chain connects TRBV6-6 to TRBJ2-7; either TRBD1 or TRBD2 may supply D (5 bases each). V gave up 7 bases and J gave up 6 bases, with 13 bases separating them. CDR3 length: 12 residues. The germline V gene encodes CDR1 MNHNY and CDR2 SVGAGI (reference sequence). CDR3 loop: CASKRGSSEQYF. Here the CDR3 DNA reads TGTGCCAGCAAACGGGGCTCGAGCGAGCAGTACTTC.

This clonotype was seen repeatedly, ten times or more. Mismatch with germline at one junction end may stem from a read error. V gene TRBV15 combines with J gene TRBJ2-3, with TRBD2 matching 7 bases. Germline CDR1 is LNHNV and CDR2 is YYDKDF (reference sequence). The CDR3 spans 14 residues. CDR3 residues: CATSRDGSSGVSLF. The CDR3 coding sequence is TGTGCCACCAGCAGAGATGGCTCGAGCGGGGTGTCCCTTTTT.

This clonotype was recorded many times. This rearrangement joins TRBV12-3 or TRBV12-4 to TRBJ1-6; D possibly corresponds to TRBD1 (6 bases). V dropped 5 bases and J dropped 9 bases, with 17 bases sitting between them. The CDR3 consists of 15 residues. CDR3 loop: CASSETGFGRSPLHF. Written as DNA, the CDR3 is TGTGCCAGCAGTGAAACAGGGTTCGGGCGTTCACCCCTCCACTTT.

This clonotype has at least ten counts. The V and J genes are TRBV19 and TRBJ1-2; D gene unclear. The V gene lost 3 bases and the J gene lost 8 bases, with 10 bases spanning the gap. CDR1 and CDR2 from the germline V gene are LNHDA and SQIVND (reference sequence). The CDR3 length is 12 residues. Here the CDR3 reads CASSIAGNGYTF. As DNA, the CDR3 is TGTGCCAGTAGTATTGCGGGGAACGGCTACACCTTC.

The chain has TRBV7-9 and TRBJ1-3; no firm D call. This CDR3 is built from 15 residues. With 1 base removed from V and 4 bases from J, the gap between germline ends came to 11 bases. From germline, CDR1 is SEHNR and CDR2 FQNEAQ (reference sequence). For the CDR3, the DNA is TGTGCCAGCAGCTTAGGTGCAGCGTTGGGAAACACCATATATTTT. The encoded protein is CASSLGAALGNTIYF.

Ten or more counts support this clonotype. The J gene is TRBJ2-1, the V gene TRBV6-5, with 8 bases identical to TRBD2. The CDR3 loop spans 15 amino acids. V was pared by 6 bases and J by 6 bases, with 10 bases of the junction left unmatched. The germline gives CDR1 MNHEY, CDR2 SVGAGI. In nucleotides, the CDR3 is TGTGCCAGCAGGCCACCGGGACTAGTTTCCAATGAGCAGTTCTTC. As protein: CASRPPGLVSNEQFF.

There are many counts of this clonotype. V is TRBV15 and J is TRBJ1-4, with a possible D match to TRBD1 (5 bases). The germline V and J ends were trimmed by 3 bases and 7 bases, with 21 bases remaining between them. The length of the CDR3 is 17 residues. The germline V gene has CDR1 LNHNV and CDR2 YYDKDF (reference sequence). CDR3 nucleotides: TGTGCCACCAGCAGCCGGGCTGGGTTAAAGGGGCTTGAAAAACTGTTTTTT. Its translation is CATSSRAGLKGLEKLFF. The entire variable domain, with the rest obtained from reference TRBV15 and TRBJ1-4, is as follows: DAMVIQNPRYQVTQFGKPVTLSCSQTLNHNVMYWYQQKSSQAPKLLFHYYDKDFNNEADTPDNFQSRRPNTSFCFLDIRSPGLGDTAMYLCATSSRAGLKGLEKLFFGSGTQLSVL.

This clonotype was counted at least ten times. The chain recombines TRBV19 with TRBJ2-2; maybe TRBD1 (6 bases). The CDR3 is 15 residues long. V was pared by 4 bases and J by 4 bases, with 13 bases between. Per germline, CDR1 LNHDA and CDR2 SQIVND (reference sequence). Here the CDR3 reads CASSTRDKFTGELFF. The CDR3 nucleotides are TGTGCCAGTAGTACTCGGGACAAGTTCACCGGGGAGCTGTTTTTT.

This clonotype has only a few counts. One end of the junction is discordant with germline, which a read error may explain. V and J are TRBV29-1 and TRBJ1-6; 8 bases are a match to TRBD1. The germline V gene has CDR1 SQVTM and CDR2 ANQGSEA. The CDR3 sequence is 14 residues long. The CDR3 DNA is TGCAGCGTTCAAAGGGGACAGGCTATTCACCCCCCCCACTTT. This gives the protein CSVQRGQAIHPPHF.

The sample holds many counts of this clonotype. A much larger clone sits a single nucleotide away, making a read error possible. DNA for the CDR3: TGTGCCAGCAGCTTAGGCTCCAGGGCGACGCCCTACAATGAGCAGTTCTTC. Translating it yields CASSLGSRATPYNEQFF. The chain employs TRBV11-1 and TRBJ2-1; D may be TRBD1 (5 bases). The V end lost 1 base, the J end lost 2 bases, and 15 bases lay between the germline ends. The CDR3 contains 17 residues. Germline values: CDR1 SGHAT, CDR2 FQDESV (reference sequence).

About this clonotype: Being one base from a much bigger clone, this may be a read error. This is likely a read error, given that the CDR3 carries no conserved phenylalanine or tryptophan at its end. This sequence joins TRBV9 and TRBJ1-2, with D perhaps matching TRBD1 (5 bases). Trimming shortened V by 1 base and J by 8 bases, and 12 bases separated the two germline ends. This CDR3 has 13 amino acids. The germline V gene encodes CDR1 SGDLS and CDR2 YYNGEE. CDR3 DNA: TGTGCCAGCAGCGTAACCGGGACCATAGGCTACACCTCC. This gives the protein CASSVTGTIGYTS.

In its sample, this clonotype was seen many times. The rearrangement uses TRBV11-3 and TRBJ2-3, with 8 bases that match TRBD2. J lost 6 bases, V lost 5 bases, and 7 bases had no gene match. Germline V lookup: CDR1 SGHNT, CDR2 YENEEA. The CDR3 spans 14 residues. The CDR3 here is CASSESGGGDTQYF. CDR3 bases: TGTGCCAGCAGCGAAAGCGGGGGCGGGGATACGCAGTATTTT. Combining the CDR3 with reference TRBV11-3 and TRBJ2-3 gives the whole variable domain EAGVVQSPRYKIIEKKQPVAFWCNPISGHNTLYWYLQNLGQGPELLIRYENEEAVDDSQLPKDRFSAERLKGVDSTLKIQPAELGDSAVYLCASSESGGGDTQYFGPGTRLTVL.

This clonotype showed up many times. CDR3 residues: CASSLEGGSPNYGYTF. The CDR3, as DNA: TGTGCCAGCAGCTTAGAAGGGGGTTCTCCTAACTATGGCTACACCTTC. The J gene is TRBJ1-2, the V gene TRBV7-2; a possible D gene is TRBD1 (6 bases). This CDR3 has 16 amino acids. CDR1 and CDR2 from the germline V gene are SGHTA and FQGNSA. Trimming pared 1 base from V and 0 bases from J, leaving 12 bases between.